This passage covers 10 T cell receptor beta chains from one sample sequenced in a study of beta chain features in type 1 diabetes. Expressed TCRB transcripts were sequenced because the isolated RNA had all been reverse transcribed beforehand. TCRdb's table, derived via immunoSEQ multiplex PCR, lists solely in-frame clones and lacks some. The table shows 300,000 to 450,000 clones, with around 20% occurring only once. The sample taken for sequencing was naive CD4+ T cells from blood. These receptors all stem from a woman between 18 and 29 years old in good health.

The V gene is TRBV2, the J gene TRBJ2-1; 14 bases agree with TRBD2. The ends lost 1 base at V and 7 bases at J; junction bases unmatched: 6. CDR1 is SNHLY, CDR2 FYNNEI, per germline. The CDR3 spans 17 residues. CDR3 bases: TGTGCCAGCAGTGAAGGTTGGGGACTAGCGGGAGAGAATGAGCAGTTCTTC. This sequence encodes CASSEGWGLAGENEQFF.

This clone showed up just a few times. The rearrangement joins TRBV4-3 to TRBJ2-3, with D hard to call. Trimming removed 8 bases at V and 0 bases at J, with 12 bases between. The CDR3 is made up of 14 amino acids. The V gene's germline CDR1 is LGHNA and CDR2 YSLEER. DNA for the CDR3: TGCGCCAGCTCCCGGTCGGGTAGCACAGATACGCAGTATTTT. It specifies CASSRSGSTDTQYF.

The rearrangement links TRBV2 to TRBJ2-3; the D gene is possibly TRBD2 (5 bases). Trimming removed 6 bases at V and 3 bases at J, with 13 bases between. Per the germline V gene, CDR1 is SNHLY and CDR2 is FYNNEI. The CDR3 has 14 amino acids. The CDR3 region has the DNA TGTGCCAGCAGCCGGTGGACGGGAACAGATACGCAGTATTTT. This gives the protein CASSRWTGTDTQYF.

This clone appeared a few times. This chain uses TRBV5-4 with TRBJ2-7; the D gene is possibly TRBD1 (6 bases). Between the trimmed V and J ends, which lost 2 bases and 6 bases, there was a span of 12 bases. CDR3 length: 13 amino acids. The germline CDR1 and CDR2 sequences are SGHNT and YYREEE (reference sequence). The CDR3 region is CASSLQGGAEQYF. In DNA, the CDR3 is TGTGCCAGCAGCTTACAGGGTGGCGCCGAGCAGTACTTC.

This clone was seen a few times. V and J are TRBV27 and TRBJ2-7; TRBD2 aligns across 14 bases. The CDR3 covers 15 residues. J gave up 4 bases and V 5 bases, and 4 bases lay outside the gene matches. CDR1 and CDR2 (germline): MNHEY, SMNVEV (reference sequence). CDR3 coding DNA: TGTGCCAGCAGTCTGACTAGCGGGAGGGGATACGAGCAGTACTTC. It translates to CASSLTSGRGYEQYF.

In DNA form, the CDR3 reads TGCAGCGTTCTCGGACAGGCCAATGAGCAGTTCTTC. Residues: CSVLGQANEQFF. The chain links TRBV29-1 to TRBJ2-1, with 7 bases identical to TRBD1. Germline CDR1 reads SQVTM; CDR2 reads ANQGSEA. With V trimmed by 5 bases and J by 6 bases, 4 bases remained unmatched. CDR3 size: 12 residues.

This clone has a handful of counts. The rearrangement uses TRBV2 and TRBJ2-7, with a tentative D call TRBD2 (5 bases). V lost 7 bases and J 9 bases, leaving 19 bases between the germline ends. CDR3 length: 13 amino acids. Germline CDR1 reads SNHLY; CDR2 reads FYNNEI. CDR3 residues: CASTLEGAAGQYF. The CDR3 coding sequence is TGTGCCAGCACCCTGGAAGGTGCGGCGGGGCAGTACTTC. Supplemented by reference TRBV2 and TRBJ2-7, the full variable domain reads EPEVTQTPSHQVTQMGQEVILRCVPISNHLYFYWYRQILGQKVEFLVSFYNNEISEKSEIFDDQFSVERPDGSNFTLKIRSTKLEDSAMYFCASTLEGAAGQYFGPGTRLTVT.

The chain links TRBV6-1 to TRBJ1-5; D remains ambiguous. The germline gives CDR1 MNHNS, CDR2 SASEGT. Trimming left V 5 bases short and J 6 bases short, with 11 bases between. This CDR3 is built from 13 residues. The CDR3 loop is CASSMEDSQPQHF. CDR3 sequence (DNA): TGTGCCAGCAGTATGGAGGATTCTCAGCCCCAGCATTTT.

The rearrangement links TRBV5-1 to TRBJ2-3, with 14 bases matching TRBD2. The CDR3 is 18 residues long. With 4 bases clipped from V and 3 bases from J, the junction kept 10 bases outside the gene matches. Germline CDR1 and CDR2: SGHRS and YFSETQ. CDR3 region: CASSKYRGLAGETDTQYF. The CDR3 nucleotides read TGCGCCAGCAGCAAATACCGGGGACTAGCGGGAGAGACAGATACGCAGTATTTT.

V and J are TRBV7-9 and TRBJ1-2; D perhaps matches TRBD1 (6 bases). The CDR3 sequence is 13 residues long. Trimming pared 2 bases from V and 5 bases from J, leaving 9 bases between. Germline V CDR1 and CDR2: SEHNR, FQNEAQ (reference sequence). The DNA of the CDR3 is TGTGCCAGCAGCTTATCACAGGGTTATGGCTACACCTTC. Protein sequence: CASSLSQGYGYTF.